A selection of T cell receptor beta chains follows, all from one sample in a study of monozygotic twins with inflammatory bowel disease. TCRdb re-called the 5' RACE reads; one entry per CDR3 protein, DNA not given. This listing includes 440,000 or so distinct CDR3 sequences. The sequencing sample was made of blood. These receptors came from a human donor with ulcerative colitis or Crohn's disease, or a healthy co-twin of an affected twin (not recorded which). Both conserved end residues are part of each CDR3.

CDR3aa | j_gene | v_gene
CASSRMTSGIATDTQYF | TRBJ2-3 | TRBV7-9
CASSIEREPQHF | TRBJ1-5 | TRBV19
CASSSGTANTGELFF | TRBJ2-2 | TRBV5-1
CASSLYHGGSNYGYTF | TRBJ1-2 | TRBV27
CAISGTANTGELFF | TRBJ2-2 | TRBV10-3
CSARGWFNEQYF | TRBJ2-7 | TRBV20-1
CSVGGAGEQYF | TRBJ2-7 | TRBV29-1
CASSPDPFEKLFF | TRBJ1-4 | TRBV6-2/TRBV6-3
CASSKSGYEQYF | TRBJ2-7 | TRBV5-1
CASSRLVGTGVDTQYF | TRBJ2-3 | TRBV7-8
CASSLVVDRATDTQYF | TRBJ2-3 | TRBV5-1
CASSRDRGHTGELFF | TRBJ2-2 | TRBV6-1
CASSFSPRYGYTF | TRBJ1-2 | TRBV12-3/TRBV12-4
CSAFPASTDTQYF | TRBJ2-3 | TRBV20-1
CASSNLGQGENEQFF | TRBJ2-1 | TRBV6-5
CASTWGQDYGYTF | TRBJ1-2 | TRBV19
CSAVRGSGTGELFF | TRBJ2-2 | TRBV29-1
CSVKALGTYTDTQYF | TRBJ2-3 | TRBV29-1
CASSDSGFYGYTF | TRBJ1-2 | TRBV6-5
CASSLGKKAYEQYF | TRBJ2-7 | TRBV7-2
CASSLRVNEQYF | TRBJ2-7 | TRBV4-1
CASSLFTSIGTDTQYF | TRBJ2-3 | TRBV9
CASSLTPGQAETQYF | TRBJ2-5 | TRBV7-2
CASSRHRATEAFF | TRBJ1-1 | TRBV12-3/TRBV12-4
CASSFSGRGNEQFF | TRBJ2-1 | TRBV7-2
CASSWAGFNEKLFF | TRBJ1-4 | TRBV27
CASSYKGSYNSPLHF | TRBJ1-6 | TRBV27
CASSPAWRRIDEQFF | TRBJ2-1 | TRBV28
CASSYSPDRASTEAFF | TRBJ1-1 | TRBV6-5
CAWSSSGDYYEQYF | TRBJ2-7 | TRBV30
CASSGGTGQNEQFF | TRBJ2-1 | TRBV11-2
CASSPGPSHEQYF | TRBJ2-7 | TRBV2
CASTLLSGSYNEQFF | TRBJ2-1 | TRBV7-9
CASKKLQGSNEKLFF | TRBJ1-4 | TRBV5-1
CAIRGANTGELFF | TRBJ2-2 | TRBV10-3
CSARDASSYEQFF | TRBJ2-1 | TRBV20-1
CASSPGLAGGFEQYF | TRBJ2-7 | TRBV5-1
CASSLGASGDREQFF | TRBJ2-1 | TRBV5-1
CASSPKGVDYEQYF | TRBJ2-7 | TRBV13
CASRRPNQPQHF | TRBJ1-5 | TRBV19
CASSFVVGDAQETQYF | TRBJ2-5 | TRBV12-3/TRBV12-4
CASRDSGTNTEAFF | TRBJ1-1 | TRBV27
CASSQTGYEQYF | TRBJ2-7 | TRBV7-9
CATSPGTGNIGEQFF | TRBJ2-1 | TRBV28
CSARREVITSRTGELFF | TRBJ2-2 | TRBV20-1
CATEGGLTGELFF | TRBJ2-2 | TRBV24-1
CASSRTMGNQPQHF | TRBJ1-5 | TRBV19
CASSRDRSLWSYNSPLHF | TRBJ1-6 | TRBV18